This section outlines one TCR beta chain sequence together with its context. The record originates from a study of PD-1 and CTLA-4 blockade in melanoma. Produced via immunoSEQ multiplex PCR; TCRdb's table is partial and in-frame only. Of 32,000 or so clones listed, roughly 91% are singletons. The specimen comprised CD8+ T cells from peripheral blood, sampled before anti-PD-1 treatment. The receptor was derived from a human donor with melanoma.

The CDR3 reads CASSTLNYGYTF. Written as DNA, the CDR3 is TGTGCCAGTTCGACCCTAAACTATGGCTACACCTTC. The chain employs TRBV19 and TRBJ1-2; D is unresolved. Germline-derived CDR1 and CDR2 are LNHDA and SQIVND (reference sequence). CDR3 length: 12 amino acids. V was clipped by 8 bases and J by 2 bases, with 9 bases between them.